These 13 T cell receptor beta chains share one sample of origin, sequenced in a study of blood T cell repertoires in COVID-19. Sequencing used immunoSEQ multiplex PCR; TCRdb keeps in-frame clones, though not all of them. The sample has roughly 300,000 clones, less than 85% seen once. Material: PBMCs or T cells enriched from blood (not recorded which). These TCRs come from a woman between 50 and 59 years old who had recovered from COVID-19.

The genes are TRBV7-6 and TRBJ1-5; D is uncertain. Germline assignment: CDR1 SGHVS and CDR2 FNYEAQ. The germline V and J ends were trimmed by 0 bases and 3 bases, with 9 bases remaining between them. The CDR3 loop spans 15 amino acids. The CDR3 protein is CASSLAGGFNQPQHF. CDR3 DNA sequence: TGTGCCAGCAGCTTAGCAGGCGGATTCAATCAGCCCCAGCATTTT.

The V and J genes are TRBV6-5 and TRBJ2-1; D uncertain. CDR3 size: 11 residues. Per the germline V gene, CDR1 is MNHEY and CDR2 is SVGAGI. Trimming took off 6 bases at V and 4 bases at J, with 4 bases between the two ends. The CDR3 DNA is TGTGCCAGCAGGGAGTACAATGAGCAGTTCTTC. Its protein product is CASREYNEQFF.

The chain recombines TRBV7-2 with TRBJ1-5; 8 bases match TRBD1. The CDR3 is 15 amino acids. The V and J ends lost 5 bases and 3 bases, in that order; junction bases with no gene match: 6. Germline loops: CDR1 SGHTA, CDR2 FQGNSA. The CDR3 coding sequence is TGTGCCAGCAGCCTACAGGGGGGGGACAATCAGCCCCAGCATTTT. Protein: CASSLQGGDNQPQHF.

The V call is TRBV29-1, the J call TRBJ2-4; 8 positions match TRBD2. V dropped 3 bases and J dropped 9; count of bases not matched to a gene: 4. CDR1 and CDR2 (germline): SQVTM, ANQGSEA. The CDR3 is made up of 12 amino acids. As DNA, the CDR3 is TGCAGCGTTGACGGGAGGGCGGGCATTCAGTACTTC. The encoded protein is CSVDGRAGIQYF.

The chain links TRBV5-6 to TRBJ2-5; 8 bases are shared with TRBD2. Unmatched junction bases numbered 6, after V lost 0 bases and J lost 2 bases. CDR3 length: 16 amino acids. Germline V gene sequence: CDR1 SGHDT, CDR2 YYEEEE. CDR3 nucleotides: TGTGCCAGCAGCTTGGTTGGGACTAGAAGTCAAGAGACCCAGTACTTC. Translation: CASSLVGTRSQETQYF.

V usage is TRBV11-2 and J usage is TRBJ1-3; D is unclear. Germline values: CDR1 SGHAT, CDR2 FQNNGV. The CDR3 totals 13 residues. V shed 3 bases and J shed 2 bases, with 5 bases lying between them. The CDR3 sequence is CASSFRAGNTIYF. The CDR3 nucleotides read TGTGCCAGCAGCTTCCGGGCTGGAAACACCATATATTTT.

The table lists this clone with a count of one. The gene calls are TRBV7-6 and TRBJ2-5; no clear D. The CDR3 contains 14 residues. The V gene's germline CDR1 is SGHVS and CDR2 FNYEAQ. Trimming shortened V by 1 base and J by 1 base, and 7 bases separated the two germline ends. The CDR3 is CASSLGQAQETQYF. Here the CDR3 DNA reads TGTGCCAGCAGCTTAGGGCAGGCCCAAGAGACCCAGTACTTC.

The chain links TRBV7-9 to TRBJ1-1; D gene unclear. CDR3 length equals 13 residues. V gave up 1 base and J gave up 5 bases, with 8 bases separating them. Germline values: CDR1 SEHNR, CDR2 FQNEAQ (reference sequence). In DNA, the CDR3 is TGTGCCAGCAGCTTAGGACGGGAGACTGAAGCTTTCTTT. It encodes CASSLGRETEAFF.

The chain links TRBV14 to TRBJ1-1, with D tentatively TRBD1 (5 bases). CDR1 and CDR2 from the germline V gene are SGHDN and FVKESK. V was clipped by 0 bases and J by 4 bases, with 15 bases between them. This CDR3 spans 16 amino acids. CDR3 residues: CASSQDIGRVPTEAFF. CDR3 nucleotide sequence: TGTGCCAGCAGCCAAGATATTGGCAGGGTTCCCACTGAAGCTTTCTTT.

This chain uses TRBV7-9 with TRBJ1-4; 7 bases are shared with TRBD1. The CDR3 has 14 amino acids. V shed 5 bases, J shed 4 bases, and the junction held 4 bases outside the gene matches. Looked up from germline, CDR1 is SEHNR and CDR2 is FQNEAQ (reference sequence). CDR3 sequence reads: CASSPGQSNEKLFF. The CDR3 DNA reads as TGTGCCAGCAGCCCGGGACAGAGTAATGAAAAACTGTTTTTT.

The chain carries TRBV3-1 (or the pseudogene TRBV3-2) and TRBJ1-2; D unclear. This CDR3 is built from 14 residues. Germline CDR1 is LGHDT and CDR2 is YNNKEL (reference sequence). Trimming shortened V by 5 bases and J by 8 bases, and 18 bases separated the two germline ends. CDR3 region: CASSERDGLGGYTF. Written as DNA, the CDR3 is TGTGCCAGCAGCGAGAGGGATGGGCTGGGGGGCTACACCTTC.

The chain couples TRBV9 to TRBJ1-2; D is possibly TRBD1 (5 bases). In germline, CDR1 is SGDLS, CDR2 YYNGEE. Deletions cut 3 bases from V and 1 base from J, with 13 bases between. The CDR3 is made up of 15 amino acids. The CDR3 spells CASSAGSAVNYGYTF. CDR3 DNA sequence: TGTGCCAGCAGCGCAGGGTCTGCCGTTAACTATGGCTACACCTTC.

This chain uses TRBV5-6 with TRBJ1-2; 7 bases map to TRBD1. This CDR3 contains 13 residues. V lost 4 bases, J lost 7 bases, and 7 bases stayed unmatched. Germline CDR1 SGHDT, CDR2 YYEEEE. The CDR3 spells CASSRQGLGGYTF. In DNA form, the CDR3 reads TGTGCCAGCAGCCGACAGGGTTTGGGTGGCTACACCTTC.